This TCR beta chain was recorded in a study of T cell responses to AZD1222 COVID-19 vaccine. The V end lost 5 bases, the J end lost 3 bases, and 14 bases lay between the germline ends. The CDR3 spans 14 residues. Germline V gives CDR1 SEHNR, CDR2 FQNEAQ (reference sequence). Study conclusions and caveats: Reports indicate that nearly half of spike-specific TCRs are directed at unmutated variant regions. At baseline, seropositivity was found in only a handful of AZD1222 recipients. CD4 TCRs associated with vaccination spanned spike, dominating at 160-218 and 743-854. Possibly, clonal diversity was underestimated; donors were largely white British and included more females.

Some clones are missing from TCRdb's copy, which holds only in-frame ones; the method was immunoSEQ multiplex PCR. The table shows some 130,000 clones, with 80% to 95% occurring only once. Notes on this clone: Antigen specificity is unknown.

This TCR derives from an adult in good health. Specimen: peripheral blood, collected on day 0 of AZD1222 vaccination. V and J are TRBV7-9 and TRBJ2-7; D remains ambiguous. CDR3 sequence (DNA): TGTGCCAGCAGCCCCGGTCGACGGCACTACGAGCAGTACTTC. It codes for CASSPGRRHYEQYF.